This TCR beta chain appears in the sequencing data of a study of cytomegalovirus exposure and HLA in healthy donors. CDR1 and CDR2 from the germline V gene are MGHDK and SYGVNS. The CDR3 is made up of 13 amino acids. The V segment lost 3 bases and the J segment 4 bases; nucleotides outside the gene matches: 1. The PCR had 60 Vbeta and 13 Jbeta primers. TCRdb's copy holds only in-frame clones and misses some; the assay was immunoSEQ multiplex PCR. The sample holds 120,000 to 150,000 clones; roughly 76% are singletons and the top ten take roughly 2.9%. Sequenced: PBMCs. This chain connects TRBV25-1 to TRBJ1-2; 8 nucleotides match TRBD1. The sequence derives from a woman in her 30s in good health and CMV-seronegative. CDR3 in amino acids: CASSDGTGYGYTF. Here the CDR3 DNA reads TGTGCCAGCAGTGATGGGACAGGCTATGGCTACACCTTC.